Listed below are T cell receptor beta chains from one sample, sequenced in a study of T cell responses to AZD1222 COVID-19 vaccine. Profiling relied on immunoSEQ multiplex PCR, and the TCRdb table lists in-frame clones only, not all of them. The profile shows 100,000 to 150,000 clones, about 90% of them singletons. The sample in question was peripheral blood, obtained on day 0 of AZD1222 vaccination. The receptors were gathered from an adult in good health. Both conserved end residues are part of each CDR3. D genes are given only for firm matches. Clone size is stated in some rows and not others, as once, few, many or a class when expanded.

TRBJ2-5 | TRBV14 | TRBD1 | NA | TGTGCCAGCAGCTATTTCGGGACAGGGGGTGAGACCCAGTACTTC | CASSYFGTGGETQYF
TRBJ2-5 | TRBV4-1 | NA | NA | TGCGCCAGCAGCCAAGATCTACTAGTTCGGGAGACCCAGTACTTC | CASSQDLLVRETQYF
TRBJ2-7 | TRBV2 | TRBD1 | NA | TGTGCCAGCAGCAGGGAACAGGGGGTCTACGAGCAGTACTTC | CASSREQGVYEQYF
TRBJ1-3 | TRBV6-1 | NA | NA | TGTGCCAGCAGTGAGCAACACTTTGGAAACACCATATATTTT | CASSEQHFGNTIYF
TRBJ2-1 | TRBV5-1 | NA | NA | TGCGCCAGCAGCTTTGGTAGCCAAATGAATGAGCAGTTCTTC | CASSFGSQMNEQFF
TRBJ1-4 | TRBV4-3 | NA | NA | TGCGCCAGCAGTCGGGCCATCCAACGGGGTGAAAAACTGTTTTTT | CASSRAIQRGEKLFF
TRBJ2-3 | TRBV6-2/TRBV6-3 | NA | NA | TGTGCCAGCAGTTGGTACCGGAGGGCCAAGGCAGATACGCAGTATTTT | CASSWYRRAKADTQYF
TRBJ2-7 | TRBV2 | NA | once | TGTGCCAGCGATCTGAGCGGCACCTACGAGCAGTACTTC | CASDLSGTYEQYF
TRBJ2-7 | TRBV14 | NA | NA | TGTGCCAGCAGCCCCCTCGGAAAAAGTACCCACGAGCAGTACTTC | CASSPLGKSTHEQYF
TRBJ2-1 | TRBV9 | NA | NA | TGTGCCAGCAGCGTAAGAGGGGGGGACGTGTATGAGCAGTTCTTC | CASSVRGGDVYEQFF
TRBJ1-1 | TRBV6-5 | NA | NA | TGTGCCAGCAGGTGGCGACAGCCGAACACTGAAGCTTTCTTT | CASRWRQPNTEAFF
TRBJ1-1 | TRBV5-6 | TRBD1 | NA | TGTGCCAGCAGCCCCGACAGGGGGCTAGGGAACACTGAAGCTTTCTTT | CASSPDRGLGNTEAFF
TRBJ2-3 | TRBV7-9 | NA | NA | TGTGCCAGCAGCTTAGATGGCACAGATACGCAGTATTTT | CASSLDGTDTQYF
TRBJ2-5 | TRBV12-5 | TRBD2 | NA | TGTGCTAGTGGTTCCGGACTAGCGGGAGGAGAGACCCAGTACTTC | CASGSGLAGGETQYF
TRBJ1-2 | TRBV5-4 | TRBD1 | NA | TGTGCCAGCAGCTTGACAGGGGCGGACTATGGCTACACCTTC | CASSLTGADYGYTF
TRBJ1-4 | TRBV6-2/TRBV6-3 | TRBD1 | once | TGTGCCAGCAGTTACGGACAGGGGGCGGAAAAACTGTTTTTT | CASSYGQGAEKLFF
TRBJ2-3 | TRBV10-1 | NA | NA | TGCGCCAGCAGTGAGTCCGGCCCCGGGGCAGATACGCAGTATTTT | CASSESGPGADTQYF
TRBJ1-5 | TRBV27 | NA | NA | TGTGCCAGCAGTTTTGACAGTTATAGCAATCAGCCCCAGCATTTT | CASSFDSYSNQPQHF
TRBJ1-3 | TRBV12-3/TRBV12-4 | NA | NA | TGTGCCAGCAGTTTAATGGGAAACACCATATATTTT | CASSLMGNTIYF
TRBJ2-5 | TRBV7-2 | TRBD1 | NA | TGTGCCAGCAGCTTAGGAGGGACAGGACTCGAGACCCAGTACTTC | CASSLGGTGLETQYF
TRBJ2-7 | TRBV5-6 | NA | few | TGTGCCAGCAGCGTGACCCTGGCTTCCTACGAGCAGTACTTC | CASSVTLASYEQYF
TRBJ2-7 | TRBV19 | NA | once | TGTGCCAGTAGTATAAACGGAGGGGCCAGCTCCTACGAGCAGTACTTC | CASSINGGASSYEQYF
TRBJ2-7 | TRBV7-6 | NA | once | TGTGCCAGCAGCTTAGCGTGGGGATACGAGCAGTACTTC | CASSLAWGYEQYF
TRBJ2-2 | TRBV7-2 | TRBD1 | NA | TGTGCCAGCAGCACTTACAGGGGACATGACACCGGGGAGCTGTTTTTT | CASSTYRGHDTGELFF
TRBJ1-1 | TRBV9 | NA | NA | TGTGCCAGCAGCGTTACGGCCGCCCCTGCGAACACTGAAGCTTTCTTT | CASSVTAAPANTEAFF
TRBJ1-1 | TRBV5-1 | TRBD1 | NA | TGCGCCAGCAGCACCGGACAGGGCAGGGGCACTGAAGCTTTCTTT | CASSTGQGRGTEAFF
TRBJ1-5 | TRBV21-1 | NA | NA | TGTGCCAGCAGCAAAGAATTTAGGGGCGCCATTCCTTATCAGCCCCAGCATTTT | CASSKEFRGAIPYQPQHF
TRBJ1-2 | TRBV14 | NA | NA | TGTGCCAGCAGCCAACTTACCGGGACCCCAGGTGGTTATGGCTACACCTTC | CASSQLTGTPGGYGYTF
TRBJ2-3 | TRBV29-1 | TRBD2 | NA | TGCAGCGTCGGGGCTTCCGGGACTAGCTTTAGCACAGATACGCAGTATTTT | CSVGASGTSFSTDTQYF
TRBJ2-1 | TRBV19 | TRBD1 | NA | TGTGCCAGTAGTACTGGACAGGTCGGTGAGCAGTTCTTC | CASSTGQVGEQFF
TRBJ2-7 | TRBV25-1 | NA | once | TGTGCCAGCAGTGAATATCTGAAGGGCGGCACAAATTACGAGCAGTACTTC | CASSEYLKGGTNYEQYF
TRBJ2-1 | TRBV15 | NA | NA | TGTGCCACCAGCAGAGACTCGCGAGGGGAGCAGTTCTTC | CATSRDSRGEQFF
TRBJ1-1 | TRBV5-1 | TRBD1 | NA | TGCGCCAGCAGCTTGAGACAGGGGGTCTCAGGGACTGAAGCTTTCTTT | CASSLRQGVSGTEAFF
TRBJ2-7 | TRBV11-2 | NA | NA | TGTGCCAGCAGCTTAGAGTTGGGCTCGGGTTACGAGCAGTACTTC | CASSLELGSGYEQYF
TRBJ1-1 | TRBV19 | NA | NA | TGTGCCAGTCGTCCGGCAGGGAAGAACACTGAAGCTTTCTTT | CASRPAGKNTEAFF
TRBJ2-3 | TRBV10-3 | TRBD1 | few | TGTGCCATCAGTGCGGAGACAGGGGCTCGGGGTACGCAGTATTTT | CAISAETGARGTQYF
TRBJ2-5 | TRBV4-1 | TRBD2 | NA | TGCGCCAGCAGCCAAGGCCCGGCGGGGGAGATACAAGAGACCCAGTACTTC | CASSQGPAGEIQETQYF
TRBJ2-7 | TRBV5-6 | NA | NA | TGTGCCAGCAGCTTATGGTCGACCCACGAGCAGTACTTC | CASSLWSTHEQYF
TRBJ2-5 | TRBV12-3/TRBV12-4 | NA | NA | TGTGCCAGCAGCCGAGGCGAGACCCAGTACTTC | CASSRGETQYF
TRBJ1-2 | TRBV5-5 | TRBD1 | NA | TGTGCCAGCAGCTTGGGGCAGGGGGCCCGCTACACCTTC | CASSLGQGARYTF
TRBJ1-2 | TRBV19 | NA | NA | TGTGCCAGTAGTATACCGCAGGGGATGGCGAATTCTAACTATGGCTACACCTTC | CASSIPQGMANSNYGYTF
TRBJ2-2 | TRBV3-1/TRBV3-2 | NA | NA | TGTGCCAGCAGCCTCGAAAGGGATCGGGGGATCCCCAGCACCGGGGAGCTGTTTTTT | CASSLERDRGIPSTGELFF
TRBJ1-5 | TRBV6-5 | NA | NA | TGTGCCAGCAGCAGGGCCGTAAGCGGCCAGCCCCAGCATTTT | CASSRAVSGQPQHF
TRBJ1-2 | TRBV10-3 | TRBD1 | NA | TGTGCCATCAGTGTCCCGGGACAGGGCGGGTATGGCTACACCTTC | CAISVPGQGGYGYTF
TRBJ1-1 | TRBV5-1 | NA | NA | TGCGCCAGCAGCCTGTTGAACACTGAAGCTTTCTTT | CASSLLNTEAFF
TRBJ2-5 | TRBV6-2/TRBV6-3 | NA | NA | TGTGCCAGCAGCCCTACCCCCGTGGGCGGGCGAGAGACCCAGTACTTC | CASSPTPVGGRETQYF
TRBJ1-2 | TRBV20-1 | TRBD1 | NA | TGCAGTGCTGGGGACAGCTATGGCTACACCTTC | CSAGDSYGYTF
TRBJ2-1 | TRBV28 | NA | NA | TGTGCCAGCAGGCGTATGAATGAGCAGTTCTTC | CASRRMNEQFF
TRBJ1-1 | TRBV6-5 | TRBD1 | NA | TGTGCCAGCAGTTACCAGGGGGCTGGCACTGAAGCTTTCTTT | CASSYQGAGTEAFF
TRBJ1-2 | TRBV28 | NA | NA | TGTGCCAGCAGCCCCAGCAGCCTCTATGGCTACACCTTC | CASSPSSLYGYTF
TRBJ2-5 | TRBV2 | NA | NA | TGTGCCAGTGACAGGAACCAAGAGACCCAGTACTTC | CASDRNQETQYF
TRBJ1-2 | TRBV27 | TRBD1 | NA | TGTGCCAGCAGTAACCGGGACAGGGGTTCTGGCTACACCTTC | CASSNRDRGSGYTF
TRBJ1-1 | TRBV7-3 | NA | few | TGTGCCAGCAGCCAGGCGGGGGTCGGCACTGAAGCTTTCTTT | CASSQAGVGTEAFF
TRBJ2-5 | TRBV30 | TRBD1 | NA | TGTGCCTGGAGTCCGGACAGGGAAGAGACCCAGTACTTC | CAWSPDREETQYF
TRBJ1-3 | TRBV30 | TRBD1 | NA | TGTGCCTGGTCAAGGACAGGGATCTCTGGAAACACCATATATTTT | CAWSRTGISGNTIYF